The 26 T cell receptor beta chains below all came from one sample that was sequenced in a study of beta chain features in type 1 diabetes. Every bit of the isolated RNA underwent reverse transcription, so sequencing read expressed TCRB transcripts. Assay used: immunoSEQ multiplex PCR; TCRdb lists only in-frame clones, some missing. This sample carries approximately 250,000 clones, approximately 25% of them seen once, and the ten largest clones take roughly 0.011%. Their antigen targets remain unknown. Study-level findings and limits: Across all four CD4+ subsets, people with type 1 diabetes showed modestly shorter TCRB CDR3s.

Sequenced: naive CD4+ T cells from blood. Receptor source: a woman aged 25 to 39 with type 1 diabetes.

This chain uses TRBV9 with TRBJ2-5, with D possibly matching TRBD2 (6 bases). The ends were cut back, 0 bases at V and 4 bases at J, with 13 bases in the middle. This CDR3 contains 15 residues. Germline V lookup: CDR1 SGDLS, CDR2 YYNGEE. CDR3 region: CASSVDLGRRETQYF. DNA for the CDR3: TGTGCCAGCAGCGTAGACCTGGGGAGGAGAGAGACCCAGTACTTC.

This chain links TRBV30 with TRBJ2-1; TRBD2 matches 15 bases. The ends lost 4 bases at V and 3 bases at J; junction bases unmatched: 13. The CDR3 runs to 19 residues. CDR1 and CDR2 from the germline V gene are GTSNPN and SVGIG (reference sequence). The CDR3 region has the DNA TGTGCCTGGACACCCCCCGGACTAGCGGGAGGGGGGAACTACAATGAGCAGTTCTTC. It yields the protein CAWTPPGLAGGGNYNEQFF. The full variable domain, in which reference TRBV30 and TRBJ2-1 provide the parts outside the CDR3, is SQTIHQWPATLVQPVGSPLSLECTVEGTSNPNLYWYRQAAGRGLQLLFYSVGIGQISSEVPQNLSASRPQDRQFILSSKKLLLSDSGFYLCAWTPPGLAGGGNYNEQFFGPGTRLTVL.

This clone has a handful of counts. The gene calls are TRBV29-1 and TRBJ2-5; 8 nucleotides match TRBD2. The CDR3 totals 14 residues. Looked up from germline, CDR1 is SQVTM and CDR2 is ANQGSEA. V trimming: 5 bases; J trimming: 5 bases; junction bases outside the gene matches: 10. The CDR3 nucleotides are TGCAGCGTTCTTAGACTAGCGTCGGGGGAGACCCAGTACTTC. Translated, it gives CSVLRLASGETQYF.

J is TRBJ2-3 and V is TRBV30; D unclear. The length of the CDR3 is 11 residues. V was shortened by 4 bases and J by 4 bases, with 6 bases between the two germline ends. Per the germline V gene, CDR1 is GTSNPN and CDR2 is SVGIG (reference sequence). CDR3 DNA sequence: TGTGCCTGGAATTCTGCAGATACGCAGTATTTT. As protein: CAWNSADTQYF.

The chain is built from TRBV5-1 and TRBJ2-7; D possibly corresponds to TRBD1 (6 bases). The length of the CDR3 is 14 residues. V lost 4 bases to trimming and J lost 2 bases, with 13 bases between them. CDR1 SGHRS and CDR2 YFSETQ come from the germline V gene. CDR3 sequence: CASSNQTGPYEQYF. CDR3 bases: TGCGCCAGCAGCAACCAGACAGGCCCCTACGAGCAGTACTTC.

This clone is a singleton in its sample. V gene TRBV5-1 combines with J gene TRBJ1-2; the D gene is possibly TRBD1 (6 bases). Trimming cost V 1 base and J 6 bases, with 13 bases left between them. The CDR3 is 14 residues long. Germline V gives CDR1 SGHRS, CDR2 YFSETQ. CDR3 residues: CASSLTGLADGYTF. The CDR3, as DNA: TGCGCCAGCAGCTTGACAGGGTTGGCGGATGGCTACACCTTC.

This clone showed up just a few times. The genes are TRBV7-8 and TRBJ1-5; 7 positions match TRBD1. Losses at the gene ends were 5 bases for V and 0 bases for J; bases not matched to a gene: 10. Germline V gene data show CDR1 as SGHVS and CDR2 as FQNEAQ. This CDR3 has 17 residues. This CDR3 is CASSLTGTVVSNQPQHF. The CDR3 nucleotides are TGTGCCAGCAGCCTAACCGGGACAGTAGTTAGCAATCAGCCCCAGCATTTT.

In nucleotides, the CDR3 is TGTGCCAGCAGCTTATCTAGCGGATTCTACAATGAGCAGTTCTTC. Encoded protein: CASSLSSGFYNEQFF. The rearrangement joins TRBV7-2 to TRBJ2-1, with TRBD2 matching over 7 bases. With 2 bases clipped from V and 3 bases from J, the junction kept 4 bases outside the gene matches. The germline V gene has CDR1 SGHTA and CDR2 FQGNSA. CDR3 length: 15 residues.

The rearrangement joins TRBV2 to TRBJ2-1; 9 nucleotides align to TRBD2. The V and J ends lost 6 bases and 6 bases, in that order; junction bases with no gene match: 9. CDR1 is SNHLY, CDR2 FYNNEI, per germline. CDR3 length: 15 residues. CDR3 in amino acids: CASRERTSAVNEQFF. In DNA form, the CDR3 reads TGTGCCAGCAGAGAAAGGACTAGCGCCGTCAATGAGCAGTTCTTC.

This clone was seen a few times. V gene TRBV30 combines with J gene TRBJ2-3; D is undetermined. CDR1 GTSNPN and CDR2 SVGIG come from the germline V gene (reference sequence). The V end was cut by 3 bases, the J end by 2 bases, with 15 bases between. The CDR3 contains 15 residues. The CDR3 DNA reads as TGTGCCTGGAGGCGGAGCGCCATGTTCACAGATACGCAGTATTTT. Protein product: CAWRRSAMFTDTQYF.

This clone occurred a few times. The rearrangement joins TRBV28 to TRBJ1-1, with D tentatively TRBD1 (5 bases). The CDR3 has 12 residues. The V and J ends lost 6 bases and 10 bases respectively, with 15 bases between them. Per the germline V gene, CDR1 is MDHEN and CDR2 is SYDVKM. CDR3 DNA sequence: TGTGCCAGCAGATCGCCAGGGCTTGGAGCTTTCTTT. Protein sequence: CASRSPGLGAFF.

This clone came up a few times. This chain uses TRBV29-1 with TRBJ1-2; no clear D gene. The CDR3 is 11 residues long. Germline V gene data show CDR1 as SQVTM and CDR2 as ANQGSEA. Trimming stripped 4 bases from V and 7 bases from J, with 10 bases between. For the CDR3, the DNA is TGCAGCGTTGCCCGGCAGCGTGGCTACACCTTC. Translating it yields CSVARQRGYTF.

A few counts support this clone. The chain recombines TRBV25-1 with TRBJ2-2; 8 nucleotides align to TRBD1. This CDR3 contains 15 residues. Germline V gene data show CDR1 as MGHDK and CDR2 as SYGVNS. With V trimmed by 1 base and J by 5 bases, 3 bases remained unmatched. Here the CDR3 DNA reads TGTGCCAGCAGTGAATTCCAGGGGGCAACCGGGGAGCTGTTTTTT. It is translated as CASSEFQGATGELFF.

The CDR3 is CASSLIGGRAFNEQFF. The CDR3 DNA sequence: TGTGCCAGCAGTTTAATCGGGGGGAGGGCCTTCAATGAGCAGTTCTTC. The chain uses TRBV27 and TRBJ2-1; 7 positions agree with TRBD2. CDR3 length equals 16 residues. V was clipped by 2 bases and J by 6 bases; unmatched bases: 10. Germline V CDR1 and CDR2: MNHEY, SMNVEV (reference sequence).

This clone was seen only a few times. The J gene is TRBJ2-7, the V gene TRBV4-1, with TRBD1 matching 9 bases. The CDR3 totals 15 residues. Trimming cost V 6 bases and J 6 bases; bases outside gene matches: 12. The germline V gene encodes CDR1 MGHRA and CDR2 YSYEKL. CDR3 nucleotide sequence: TGCGCCAGCAGTCGACCGGGACAGGGATCCCTCGAGCAGTACTTC. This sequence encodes CASSRPGQGSLEQYF.

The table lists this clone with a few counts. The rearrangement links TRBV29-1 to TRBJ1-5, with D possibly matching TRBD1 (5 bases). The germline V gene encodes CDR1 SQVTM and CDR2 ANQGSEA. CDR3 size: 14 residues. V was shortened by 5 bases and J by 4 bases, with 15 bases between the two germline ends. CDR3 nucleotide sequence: TGCAGCGTTAAGCATCAGGGTTTGAATCAGCCCCAGCATTTT. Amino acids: CSVKHQGLNQPQHF.

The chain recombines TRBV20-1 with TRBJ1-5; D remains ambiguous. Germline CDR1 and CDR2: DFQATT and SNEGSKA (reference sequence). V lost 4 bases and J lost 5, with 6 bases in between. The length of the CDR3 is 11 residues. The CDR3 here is CSATGDQPQHF. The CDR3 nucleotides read TGCAGTGCTACAGGCGATCAGCCCCAGCATTTT.

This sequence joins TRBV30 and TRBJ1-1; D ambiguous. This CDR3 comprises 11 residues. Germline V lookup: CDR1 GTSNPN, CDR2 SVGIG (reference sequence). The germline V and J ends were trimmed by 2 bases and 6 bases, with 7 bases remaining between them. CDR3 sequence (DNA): TGTGCCTGGAGTCTTCAGGCTGAAGCTTTCTTT. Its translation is CAWSLQAEAFF. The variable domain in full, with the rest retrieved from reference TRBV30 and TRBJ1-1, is SQTIHQWPATLVQPVGSPLSLECTVEGTSNPNLYWYRQAAGRGLQLLFYSVGIGQISSEVPQNLSASRPQDRQFILSSKKLLLSDSGFYLCAWSLQAEAFFGQGTRLTVV.

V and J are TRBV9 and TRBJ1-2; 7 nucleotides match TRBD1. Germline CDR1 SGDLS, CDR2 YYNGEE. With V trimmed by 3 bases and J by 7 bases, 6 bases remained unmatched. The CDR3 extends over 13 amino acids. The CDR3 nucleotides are TGTGCCAGCAGCGACAGGGGAGTCAGTGGCTACACCTTC. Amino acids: CASSDRGVSGYTF.

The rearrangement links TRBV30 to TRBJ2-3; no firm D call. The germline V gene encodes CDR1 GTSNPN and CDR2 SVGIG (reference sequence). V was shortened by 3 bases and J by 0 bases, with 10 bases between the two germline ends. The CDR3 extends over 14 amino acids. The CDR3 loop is CAWRIGGSTDTQYF. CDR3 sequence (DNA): TGTGCCTGGAGGATCGGCGGCAGCACAGATACGCAGTATTTT. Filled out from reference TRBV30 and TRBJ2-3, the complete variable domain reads SQTIHQWPATLVQPVGSPLSLECTVEGTSNPNLYWYRQAAGRGLQLLFYSVGIGQISSEVPQNLSASRPQDRQFILSSKKLLLSDSGFYLCAWRIGGSTDTQYFGPGTRLTVL.

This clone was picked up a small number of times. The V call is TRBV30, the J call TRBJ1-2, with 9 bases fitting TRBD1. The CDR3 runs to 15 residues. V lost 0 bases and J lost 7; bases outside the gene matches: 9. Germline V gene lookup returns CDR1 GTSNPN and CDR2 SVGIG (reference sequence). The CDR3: CAWSVSFRDRAGYTF. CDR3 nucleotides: TGTGCCTGGAGTGTTAGCTTCCGGGACAGGGCTGGCTACACCTTC.

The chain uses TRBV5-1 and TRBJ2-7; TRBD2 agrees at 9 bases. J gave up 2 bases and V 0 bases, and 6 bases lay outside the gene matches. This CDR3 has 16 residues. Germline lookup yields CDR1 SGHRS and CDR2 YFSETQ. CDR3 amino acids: CASSLAASGIPYEQYF. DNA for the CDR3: TGCGCCAGCAGCTTGGCGGCTAGCGGGATTCCCTACGAGCAGTACTTC.

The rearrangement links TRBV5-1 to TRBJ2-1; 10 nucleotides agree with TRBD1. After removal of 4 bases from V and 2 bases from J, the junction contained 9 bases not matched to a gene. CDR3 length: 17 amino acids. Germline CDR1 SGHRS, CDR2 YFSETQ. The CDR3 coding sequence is TGCGCCAGCAGCCAAACCGGACAGGGGGGGACCTACAATGAGCAGTTCTTC. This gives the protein CASSQTGQGGTYNEQFF.

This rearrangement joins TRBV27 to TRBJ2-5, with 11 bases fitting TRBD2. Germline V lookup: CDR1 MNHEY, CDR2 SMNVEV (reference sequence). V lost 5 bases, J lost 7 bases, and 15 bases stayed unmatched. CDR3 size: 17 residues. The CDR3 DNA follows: TGTGCCAGCAGTCTAGGTGGGACTAGCGGCGTCGGAAGGACCCAGTACTTC. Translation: CASSLGGTSGVGRTQYF.

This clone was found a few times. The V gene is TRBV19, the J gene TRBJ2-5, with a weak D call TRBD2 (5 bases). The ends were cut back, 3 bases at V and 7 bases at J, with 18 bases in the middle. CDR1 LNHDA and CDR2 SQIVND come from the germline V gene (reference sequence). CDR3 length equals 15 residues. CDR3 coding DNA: TGTGCCAGTAGTATGGGTGGGAGCCAGCGTCGGACCCAGTACTTC. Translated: CASSMGGSQRRTQYF.

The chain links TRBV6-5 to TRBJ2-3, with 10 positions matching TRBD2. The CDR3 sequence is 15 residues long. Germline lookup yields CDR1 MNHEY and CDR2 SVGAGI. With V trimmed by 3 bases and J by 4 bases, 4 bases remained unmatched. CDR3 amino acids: CASSYLAGVSDTQYF. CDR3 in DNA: TGTGCCAGCAGTTATCTAGCGGGAGTATCAGATACGCAGTATTTT.